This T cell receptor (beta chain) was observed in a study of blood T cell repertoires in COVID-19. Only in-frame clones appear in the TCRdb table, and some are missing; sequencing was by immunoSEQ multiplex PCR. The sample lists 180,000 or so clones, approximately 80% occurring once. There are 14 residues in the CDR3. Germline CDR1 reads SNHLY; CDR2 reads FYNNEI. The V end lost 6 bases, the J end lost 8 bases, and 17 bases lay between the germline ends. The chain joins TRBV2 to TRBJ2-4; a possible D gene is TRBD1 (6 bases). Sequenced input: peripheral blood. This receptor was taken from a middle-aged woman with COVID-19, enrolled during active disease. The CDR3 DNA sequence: TGTGCCAGCAGCCTACAGGGTTTTAATGACATTCAGTACTTC. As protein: CASSLQGFNDIQYF.